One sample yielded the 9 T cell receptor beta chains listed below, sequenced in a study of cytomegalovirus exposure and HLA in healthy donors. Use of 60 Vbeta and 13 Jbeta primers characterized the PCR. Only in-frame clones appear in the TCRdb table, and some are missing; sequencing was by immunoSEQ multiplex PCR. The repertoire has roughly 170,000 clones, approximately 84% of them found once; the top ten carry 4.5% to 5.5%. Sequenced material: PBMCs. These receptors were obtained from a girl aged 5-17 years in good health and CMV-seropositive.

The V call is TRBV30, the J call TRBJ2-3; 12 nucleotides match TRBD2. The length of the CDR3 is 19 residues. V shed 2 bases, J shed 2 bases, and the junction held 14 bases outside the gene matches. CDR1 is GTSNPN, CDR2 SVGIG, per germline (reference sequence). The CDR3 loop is CAWSFTRTSGASATDTQYF. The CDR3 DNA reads TGTGCCTGGAGTTTCACGAGGACTAGCGGGGCTTCGGCCACAGATACGCAGTATTTT.

CDR3 in amino acids: CASSVLSSGQETQYF. In nucleotides, the CDR3 is TGTGCCAGCTCCGTACTTAGTAGCGGCCAAGAGACCCAGTACTTC. V is TRBV18 and J is TRBJ2-5; D may be TRBD2 (6 bases). Trimming took 6 bases from V and 1 from J, leaving 15 bases between them. The CDR3 totals 15 residues. Germline V lookup: CDR1 KGHSH, CDR2 LQKENI.

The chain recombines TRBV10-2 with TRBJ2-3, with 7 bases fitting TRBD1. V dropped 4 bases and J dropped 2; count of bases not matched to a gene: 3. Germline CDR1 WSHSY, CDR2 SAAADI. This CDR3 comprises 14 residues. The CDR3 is CASSGQGDTDTQYF. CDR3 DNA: TGCGCCAGCAGTGGACAGGGCGACACAGATACGCAGTATTTT.

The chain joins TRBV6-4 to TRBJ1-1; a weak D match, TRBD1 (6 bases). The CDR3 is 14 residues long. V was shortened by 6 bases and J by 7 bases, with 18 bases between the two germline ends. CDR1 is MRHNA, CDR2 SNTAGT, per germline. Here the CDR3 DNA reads TGTGCCAGCAGGGGCCCGGGACATGCCTTTGAAGCTTTCTTT. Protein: CASRGPGHAFEAFF.

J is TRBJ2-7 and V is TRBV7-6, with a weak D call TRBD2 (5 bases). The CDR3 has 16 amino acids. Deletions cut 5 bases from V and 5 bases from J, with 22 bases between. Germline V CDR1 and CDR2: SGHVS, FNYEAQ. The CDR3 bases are TGTGCCAGCAGCCAGTCAGCGAGAGGAGGACCGGACGAGCAGTACTTC. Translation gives CASSQSARGGPDEQYF.

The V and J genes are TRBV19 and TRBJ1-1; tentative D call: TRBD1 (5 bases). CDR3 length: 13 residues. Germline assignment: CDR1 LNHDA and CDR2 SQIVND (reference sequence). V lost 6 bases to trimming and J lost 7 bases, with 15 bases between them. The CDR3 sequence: CASRPQGNGEAFF. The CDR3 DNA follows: TGTGCCAGTAGGCCGCAGGGTAATGGTGAAGCTTTCTTT.

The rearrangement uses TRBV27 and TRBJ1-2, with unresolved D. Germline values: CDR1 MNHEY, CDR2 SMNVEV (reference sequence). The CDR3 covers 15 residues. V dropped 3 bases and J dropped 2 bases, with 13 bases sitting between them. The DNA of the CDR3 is TGTGCCAGCAGTTTGGGCATAAACTTAAACTATGGCTACACCTTC. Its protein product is CASSLGINLNYGYTF.

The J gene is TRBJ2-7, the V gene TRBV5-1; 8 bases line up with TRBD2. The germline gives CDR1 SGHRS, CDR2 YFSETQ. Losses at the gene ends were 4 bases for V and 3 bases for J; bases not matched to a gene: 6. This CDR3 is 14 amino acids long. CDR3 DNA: TGCGCCAGCAGCGGGGGACTAGAAAGCTACGAGCAGTACTTC. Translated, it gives CASSGGLESYEQYF.

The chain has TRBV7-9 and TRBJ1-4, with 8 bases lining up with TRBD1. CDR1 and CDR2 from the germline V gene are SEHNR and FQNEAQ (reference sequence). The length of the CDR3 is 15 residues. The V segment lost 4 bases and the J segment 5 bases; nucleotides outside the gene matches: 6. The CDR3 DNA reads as TGTGCCAGCAGCTCGGGACAGGTACCAAATGAAAAACTGTTTTTT. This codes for CASSSGQVPNEKLFF.